A single sample gave rise to the 3 T cell receptor beta chains below, sequenced in a study of blood T cell repertoires in COVID-19. TCRdb's copy holds only in-frame clones and misses some; the assay was immunoSEQ multiplex PCR. The table records 85,000 to 95,000 clones, approximately 89% of them present only once. The sequencing input was peripheral blood. These receptor sequences come from a human donor with acute or convalescent COVID-19. The donor label of this sample is uncertain.

CDR3 nucleotide sequence: TGTGCCAGCAGTCAAGGGAGCAGGGGTGGTGAAAAACTGTTTTTT. Translation: CASSQGSRGGEKLFF. V is TRBV28 and J is TRBJ1-4; D possibly corresponds to TRBD1 (6 bases). V was clipped by 5 bases and J by 7 bases, with 17 bases between them. Germline CDR1 reads MDHEN; CDR2 reads SYDVKM. This CDR3 has 15 amino acids.

The chain has TRBV28 and TRBJ2-5; 9 positions match TRBD1. Germline loops: CDR1 MDHEN, CDR2 SYDVKM. V lost 5 bases to trimming and J lost 6 bases; unmatched junction nucleotides: 7. The CDR3 spans 14 residues. CDR3: CASSLQGAGKTQYF. CDR3 bases: TGTGCCAGCAGTCTACAGGGGGCAGGGAAGACCCAGTACTTC.

This clone was counted between two and nine times. V and J are TRBV2 and TRBJ2-7, with 7 bases aligning to TRBD2. The CDR3 consists of 16 residues. After removal of 7 bases from V and 2 bases from J, the junction contained 14 bases not matched to a gene. CDR1 SNHLY and CDR2 FYNNEI come from the germline V gene. Here the CDR3 reads CASITVGLADPYEQYF. CDR3 in DNA: TGTGCCAGCATCACAGTGGGCCTAGCGGACCCCTACGAGCAGTACTTC.